One and the same sample provided the 19 T cell receptor beta chains below, sequenced in a study of blood T cell repertoires in COVID-19. The table came from immunoSEQ multiplex PCR; TCRdb's copy has only in-frame clones and leaves some out. The sample gives 200,000 to 250,000 clones, roughly 80% of which show up once; 10% to 13% is in the top ten. The sample consisted of peripheral blood. The receptors stem from a woman at least 80 years old with COVID-19, enrolled during active disease.

V gene TRBV6-5 combines with J gene TRBJ2-7; no clear D gene. The CDR3 sequence is 13 residues long. CDR1 and CDR2 from the germline V gene are MNHEY and SVGAGI. V was trimmed by 6 bases and J by 3 bases, leaving 12 bases between them. DNA of the CDR3: TGTGCCAGCAGCATGGCAGACAACTACGAGCAGTACTTC. As protein: CASSMADNYEQYF.

The chain carries TRBV5-1 and TRBJ2-1; 8 bases map to TRBD1. Trimming cost V 4 bases and J 8 bases; bases outside gene matches: 8. Germline V gives CDR1 SGHRS, CDR2 YFSETQ. The CDR3 is made up of 14 amino acids. The CDR3 region is CASSPEGTGHEQFF. The CDR3 bases are TGCGCCAGCAGCCCGGAGGGGACAGGTCATGAGCAGTTCTTC. The variable domain in full, with the rest retrieved from reference TRBV5-1 and TRBJ2-1, is KAGVTQTPRYLIKTRGQQVTLSCSPISGHRSVSWYQQTPGQGLQFLFEYFSETQRNKGNFPGRFSGRQFSNSRSEMNVSTLELGDSALYLCASSPEGTGHEQFFGPGTRLTVL.

In its sample, this clone was seen once. The gene calls are TRBV2 and TRBJ2-5; TRBD1 matches at 8 bases. The CDR3 is made up of 17 amino acids. The trim removed 5 bases at V and 5 bases at J, leaving 16 bases unmatched. Germline V gives CDR1 SNHLY, CDR2 FYNNEI. The CDR3 sequence: CASSSSPDRARGETQYF. The CDR3 nucleotides read TGTGCCAGCAGTTCTTCTCCGGACAGGGCGCGAGGGGAGACCCAGTACTTC.

In its sample, this clone was seen once. This chain uses TRBV2 with TRBJ1-2, with 7 nucleotides matching TRBD1. The CDR3 consists of 15 residues. V dropped 6 bases and J dropped 4; count of bases not matched to a gene: 11. Germline V CDR1 and CDR2: SNHLY, FYNNEI. CDR3 nucleotides: TGTGCCAGCAGCCGAAAGATGACAGGGAGCTATGGCTACACCTTC. Its protein is CASSRKMTGSYGYTF.

This chain links TRBV5-1 with TRBJ1-5; 10 nucleotides align to TRBD1. V lost 4 bases to trimming and J lost 2 bases; unmatched junction nucleotides: 6. The CDR3 is made up of 16 amino acids. Germline-derived CDR1 and CDR2 are SGHRS and YFSETQ. CDR3 bases: TGCGCCAGCAGCCCAGGGACAGGGGACGGCAATCAGCCCCAGCATTTT. It encodes CASSPGTGDGNQPQHF.

This clone was detected once. The V gene is TRBV19, the J gene TRBJ1-2; 7 bases line up with TRBD1. CDR1 and CDR2 (germline): LNHDA, SQIVND (reference sequence). This CDR3 has 13 amino acids. V lost 7 bases, J lost 6 bases, and 8 bases stayed unmatched. The CDR3 DNA reads as TGTGCCAGTACCTTCGACAGGGTCGATGGCTACACCTTC. It is translated as CASTFDRVDGYTF.

The rearrangement joins TRBV5-1 to TRBJ2-5; TRBD1 aligns across 10 bases. There are 16 residues in the CDR3. Germline V CDR1 and CDR2: SGHRS, YFSETQ. The V and J ends lost 0 bases and 4 bases, in that order; junction bases with no gene match: 6. In DNA, the CDR3 is TGCGCCAGCAGCTTGGGATCGACAGGGGGCCGAGAGACCCAGTACTTC. Translating it yields CASSLGSTGGRETQYF. Based on the CDR3 plus reference TRBV5-1 and TRBJ2-5, the full variable domain is KAGVTQTPRYLIKTRGQQVTLSCSPISGHRSVSWYQQTPGQGLQFLFEYFSETQRNKGNFPGRFSGRQFSNSRSEMNVSTLELGDSALYLCASSLGSTGGRETQYFGPGTRLLVL.

The V gene is TRBV11-3, the J gene TRBJ2-5, with 8 nucleotides matching TRBD1. CDR3 length: 14 amino acids. CDR1 is SGHNT, CDR2 YENEEA, per germline. After removal of 5 bases from V and 3 bases from J, the junction contained 5 bases not matched to a gene. CDR3 loop: CASSAGTGEETQYF. For the CDR3, the DNA is TGTGCCAGCAGCGCCGGGACAGGTGAAGAGACCCAGTACTTC.

The V gene is TRBV6-5, the J gene TRBJ2-3, with TRBD1 identical over 9 bases. CDR3 size: 16 residues. Germline CDR1 is MNHEY and CDR2 is SVGAGI. The ends lost 4 bases at V and 5 bases at J; junction bases unmatched: 10. The CDR3 reads CASSSDRGTGGDTQYF. The CDR3 region has the DNA TGTGCCAGCAGTTCCGACAGGGGGACGGGCGGAGATACGCAGTATTTT.

This chain joins TRBV2 and TRBJ2-3, with 7 bases aligning to TRBD1. Germline V gene data show CDR1 as SNHLY and CDR2 as FYNNEI. The ends lost 4 bases at V and 6 bases at J; junction bases unmatched: 7. The CDR3 covers 14 residues. CDR3 region: CASSVLRGQDTQYF. DNA of the CDR3: TGTGCCAGCAGTGTGCTTAGGGGGCAGGATACGCAGTATTTT. Together with reference TRBV2 and TRBJ2-3, the CDR3 gives the full variable domain: EPEVTQTPSHQVTQMGQEVILRCVPISNHLYFYWYRQILGQKVEFLVSFYNNEISEKSEIFDDQFSVERPDGSNFTLKIRSTKLEDSAMYFCASSVLRGQDTQYFGPGTRLTVL.

The genes are TRBV7-8 and TRBJ2-2, with D perhaps matching TRBD1 (6 bases). The CDR3 is made up of 17 amino acids. CDR1 SGHVS and CDR2 FQNEAQ come from the germline V gene. Trimming took off 1 base at V and 1 base at J, with 13 bases between the two ends. The CDR3 sequence is CASSLGAGTRNTGELFF. In nucleotides, the CDR3 is TGTGCCAGCAGCTTAGGGGCCGGGACAAGGAACACCGGGGAGCTGTTTTTT.

The chain is built from TRBV6-5 and TRBJ1-1; D gene ambiguous. The germline V gene has CDR1 MNHEY and CDR2 SVGAGI. This CDR3 spans 15 amino acids. The V end lost 0 bases, the J end lost 4 bases, and 12 bases lay between the germline ends. CDR3 in amino acids: CASSYSNTGSTEAFF. The CDR3 DNA sequence: TGTGCCAGCAGTTACTCGAATACGGGGAGCACTGAAGCTTTCTTT.

The rearrangement uses TRBV4-2 and TRBJ2-3; 8 bases fit TRBD1. Trimming took 1 base from V and 2 from J; bases not matched to a gene: 8. Per germline, CDR1 LGHNA and CDR2 YNFKEQ. The length of the CDR3 is 17 residues. The CDR3 loop is CASSQGTGKPPTDTQYF. CDR3 bases: TGTGCCAGCAGCCAAGGGACAGGGAAGCCTCCCACAGATACGCAGTATTTT.

In this sample, this clone turned up a few times. The chain couples TRBV12-3 or TRBV12-4 to TRBJ1-4; possibly TRBD1 for D (5 bases). CDR3 length: 12 residues. V lost 5 bases and J lost 8, with 9 bases in between. CDR3: CASSPRTEKLFF. The CDR3 nucleotides read TGTGCCAGCAGTCCCAGGACAGAAAAACTGTTTTTT.

The rearrangement uses TRBV18 and TRBJ1-5; TRBD1 agrees at 7 bases. The length of the CDR3 is 15 residues. J gave up 4 bases and V 1 base, and 4 bases lay outside the gene matches. CDR1 and CDR2 from the germline V gene are KGHSH and LQKENI. Here the CDR3 DNA reads TGTGCCAGCTCACCACGGGACAGTAATAATCAGCCCCAGCATTTT. This encodes CASSPRDSNNQPQHF.

This clone appeared a single time. The chain joins TRBV7-9 to TRBJ1-4; weak D call: TRBD1 (5 bases). The CDR3 is 17 residues long. Trimming cost V 5 bases and J 0 bases, with 16 bases left between them. CDR1 SEHNR and CDR2 FQNEAQ come from the germline V gene (reference sequence). The CDR3 nucleotides read TGTGCCAGCAGCCCAAAAAGACAGCCGGCAACTAATGAAAAACTGTTTTTT. Its translation: CASSPKRQPATNEKLFF.

The chain recombines TRBV6-5 with TRBJ1-2, with a possible D match to TRBD1 (6 bases). This CDR3 is 14 amino acids long. V shed 2 bases and J shed 4 bases, with 11 bases lying between them. Germline V lookup: CDR1 MNHEY, CDR2 SVGAGI. The chain's CDR3 is CASSYGGAGYGYTF. CDR3 sequence (DNA): TGTGCCAGCAGTTACGGGGGGGCTGGCTATGGCTACACCTTC.

This clone occurred once. The chain combines TRBV6-5 with TRBJ2-7, with a weak D call TRBD1 (6 bases). The length of the CDR3 is 13 residues. V shed 10 bases and J shed 2 bases, with 15 bases lying between them. From germline, CDR1 is MNHEY and CDR2 SVGAGI. This chain's CDR3 is CATTRGPPYEQYF. DNA for the CDR3: TGTGCCACCACCAGGGGCCCCCCCTACGAGCAGTACTTC.

The chain couples TRBV5-1 to TRBJ1-1; D is undetermined. The V gene's germline CDR1 is SGHRS and CDR2 YFSETQ. With 4 bases removed from V and 0 bases from J, the gap between germline ends came to 7 bases. CDR3 length: 13 amino acids. The CDR3 protein is CASSGRLNTEAFF. Written as DNA, the CDR3 is TGCGCCAGCAGCGGCAGATTGAACACTGAAGCTTTCTTT. Variable domain in full (rest from reference TRBV5-1 and TRBJ1-1): KAGVTQTPRYLIKTRGQQVTLSCSPISGHRSVSWYQQTPGQGLQFLFEYFSETQRNKGNFPGRFSGRQFSNSRSEMNVSTLELGDSALYLCASSGRLNTEAFFGQGTRLTVV.